The clone carrying this TCR beta chain was detected only a few times. The target antigen is unknown. These data come from a study of shared clonotypes between healthy human individuals. Study-level results: Larger estimated richness was generally recorded for naive subsets relative to memory subsets. Researchers sampled blood only, noting tissue repertoires likely differ.

Naive-designated CD8 cells lacked CD45RO, were positively enriched for CCR7, and omitted terminally differentiated effector memory CD45RA+ cells. This table comes from immunoSEQ multiplex PCR, and its TCRdb copy is limited to in-frame clones, with some not included. The table records about 2.1 million clones, around 95% of them present only once. The CDR3 totals 12 residues. Germline CDR1 is LNHDA and CDR2 is SQIVND (reference sequence). Trimming took off 9 bases at V and 7 bases at J, with 13 bases between the two ends. The J gene is TRBJ1-5, the V gene TRBV19, with no clear D. The receptor was isolated from a man aged 18 to 35 in good health. Some clones in this sample may be carry-over from other donors' samples. Material for sequencing was naive CD8+ T cells from PBMCs. This CDR3 is CASLRIGQPQHF. The CDR3 DNA reads as TGTGCCAGCCTCCGGATTGGGCAGCCCCAGCATTTT.